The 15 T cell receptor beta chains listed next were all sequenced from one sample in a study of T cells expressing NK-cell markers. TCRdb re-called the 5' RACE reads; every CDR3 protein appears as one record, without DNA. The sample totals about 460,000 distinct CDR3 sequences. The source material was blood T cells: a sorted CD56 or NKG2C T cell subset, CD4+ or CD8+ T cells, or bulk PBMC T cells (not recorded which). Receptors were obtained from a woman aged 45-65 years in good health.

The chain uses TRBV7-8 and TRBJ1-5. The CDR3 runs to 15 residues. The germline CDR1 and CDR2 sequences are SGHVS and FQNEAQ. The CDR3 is CASSSITGPSKAQHF.

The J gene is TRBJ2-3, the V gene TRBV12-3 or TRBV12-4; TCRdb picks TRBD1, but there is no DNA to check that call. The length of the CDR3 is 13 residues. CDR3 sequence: CASSRLGLDTQYF.

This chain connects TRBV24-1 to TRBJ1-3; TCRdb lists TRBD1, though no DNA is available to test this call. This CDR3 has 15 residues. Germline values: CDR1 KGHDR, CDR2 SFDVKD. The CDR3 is CATSATTGPEDTIYF.

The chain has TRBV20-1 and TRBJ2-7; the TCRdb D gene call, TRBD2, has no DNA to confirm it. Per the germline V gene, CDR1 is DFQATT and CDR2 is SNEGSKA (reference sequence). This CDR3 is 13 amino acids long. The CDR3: CSAGTSGVGEQYF.

CDR3 amino acids: CAISVRGAHEQYF. V is TRBV10-3 and J is TRBJ2-7; the TCRdb call, TRBD1, lacks DNA for checking. Per germline, CDR1 ENHRY and CDR2 SYGVKD. This CDR3 spans 13 amino acids.

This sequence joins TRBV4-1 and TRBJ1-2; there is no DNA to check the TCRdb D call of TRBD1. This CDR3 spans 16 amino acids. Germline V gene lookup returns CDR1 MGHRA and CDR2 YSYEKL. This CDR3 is CASSPLLQGVNYGYTF.

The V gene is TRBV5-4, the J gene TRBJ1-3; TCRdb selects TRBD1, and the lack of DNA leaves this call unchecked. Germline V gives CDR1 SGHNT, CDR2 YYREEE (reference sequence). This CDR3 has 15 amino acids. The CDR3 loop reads CASSLSAGNGNTIYF.

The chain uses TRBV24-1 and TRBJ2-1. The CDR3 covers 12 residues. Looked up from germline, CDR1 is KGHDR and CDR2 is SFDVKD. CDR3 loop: CATSVLDSEQFF.

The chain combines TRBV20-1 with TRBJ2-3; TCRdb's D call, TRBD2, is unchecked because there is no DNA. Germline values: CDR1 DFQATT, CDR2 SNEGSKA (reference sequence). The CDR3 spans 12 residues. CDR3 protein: CSSGSDADTQYF.

CDR3 in amino acids: CASSLEALAGGHPILREQYF. This chain uses TRBV5-1 with TRBJ2-7; there is no DNA to check the TCRdb D call of TRBD2. CDR3 length equals 20 residues. Germline assignment: CDR1 SGHRS and CDR2 YFSETQ. The full variable domain, its missing parts supplied by reference TRBV5-1 and TRBJ2-7, is KAGVTQTPRYLIKTRGQQVTLSCSPISGHRSVSWYQQTPGQGLQFLFEYFSETQRNKGNFPGRFSGRQFSNSRSEMNVSTLELGDSALYLCASSLEALAGGHPILREQYFGPGTRLTVT.

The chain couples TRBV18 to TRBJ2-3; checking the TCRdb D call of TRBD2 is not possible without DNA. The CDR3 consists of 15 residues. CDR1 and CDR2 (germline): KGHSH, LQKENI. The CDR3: CASSPLAGVVDTQYF. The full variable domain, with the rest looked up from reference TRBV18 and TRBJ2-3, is NAGVMQNPRHLVRRRGQEARLRCSPMKGHSHVYWYRQLPEEGLKFMVYLQKENIIDESGMPKERFSAEFPKEGPSILRIQQVVRGDSAAYFCASSPLAGVVDTQYFGPGTRLTVL.

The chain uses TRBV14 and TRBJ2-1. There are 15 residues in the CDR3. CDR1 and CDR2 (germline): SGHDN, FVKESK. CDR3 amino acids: CASSQDLGLTDEQFF. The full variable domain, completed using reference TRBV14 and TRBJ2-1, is EAGVTQFPSHSVIEKGQTVTLRCDPISGHDNLYWYRRVMGKEIKFLLHFVKESKQDESGMPNNRFLAERTGGTYSTLKVQPAELEDSGVYFCASSQDLGLTDEQFFGPGTRLTVL.

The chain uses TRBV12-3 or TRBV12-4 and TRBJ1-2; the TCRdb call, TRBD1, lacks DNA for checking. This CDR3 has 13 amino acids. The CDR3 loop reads CASSLRDTQRYTF.

CDR3 sequence reads: CASSPRQRLFF. The chain couples TRBV12-3 or TRBV12-4 to TRBJ1-4; TCRdb names TRBD1, which stays unverified in the absence of DNA. The CDR3 is 11 residues long.

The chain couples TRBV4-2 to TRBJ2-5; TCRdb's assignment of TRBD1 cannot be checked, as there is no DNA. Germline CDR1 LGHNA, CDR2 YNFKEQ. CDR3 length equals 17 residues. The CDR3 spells CASSQDKPPSPRGTQYF.